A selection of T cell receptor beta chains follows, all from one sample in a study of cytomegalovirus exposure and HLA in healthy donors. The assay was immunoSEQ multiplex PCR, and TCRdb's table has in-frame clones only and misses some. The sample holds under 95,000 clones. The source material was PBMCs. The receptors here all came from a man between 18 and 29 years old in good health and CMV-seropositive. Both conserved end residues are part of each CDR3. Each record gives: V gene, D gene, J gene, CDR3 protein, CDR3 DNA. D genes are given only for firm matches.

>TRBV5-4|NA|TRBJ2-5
CASSWTVGETQYF
TGTGCCAGCAGCTGGACAGTGGGAGAGACCCAGTACTTC
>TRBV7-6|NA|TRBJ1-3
CASSLRGGRAEAIYF
TGTGCCAGCAGCCTAAGGGGGGGACGGGCTGAAGCCATATATTTT
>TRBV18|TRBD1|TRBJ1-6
CASSPRTGHLGSPLHF
TGTGCCAGCTCACCACGGACAGGACACCTAGGATCACCCCTCCACTTT
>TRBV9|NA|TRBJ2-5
CASSGGMEGTQYF
TGTGCCAGCAGCGGCGGAATGGAGGGGACCCAGTACTTC
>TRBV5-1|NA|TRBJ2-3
CASSLESPDTDTQYF
TGCGCCAGCAGCTTGGAGTCCCCAGACACAGATACGCAGTATTTT
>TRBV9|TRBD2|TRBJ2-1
CASSVGSGGRGNEQFF
TGTGCCAGCAGCGTAGGTAGCGGGGGACGGGGAAATGAGCAGTTCTTC
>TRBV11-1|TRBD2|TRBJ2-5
CASSLWDLAGHQETQYF
TGTGCCAGCAGCTTGTGGGATCTAGCGGGGCACCAAGAGACCCAGTACTTC
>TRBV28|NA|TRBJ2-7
CASMPYRNSYEQYF
TGTGCCAGCATGCCGTACAGAAACTCCTACGAGCAGTACTTC
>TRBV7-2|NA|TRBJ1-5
CASSLALGTNQPQHF
TGTGCCAGCAGCTTAGCGCTAGGGACTAATCAGCCCCAGCATTTT
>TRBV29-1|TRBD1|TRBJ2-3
CSVAEQGADTQYF
TGCAGCGTTGCCGAACAGGGGGCAGATACGCAGTATTTT